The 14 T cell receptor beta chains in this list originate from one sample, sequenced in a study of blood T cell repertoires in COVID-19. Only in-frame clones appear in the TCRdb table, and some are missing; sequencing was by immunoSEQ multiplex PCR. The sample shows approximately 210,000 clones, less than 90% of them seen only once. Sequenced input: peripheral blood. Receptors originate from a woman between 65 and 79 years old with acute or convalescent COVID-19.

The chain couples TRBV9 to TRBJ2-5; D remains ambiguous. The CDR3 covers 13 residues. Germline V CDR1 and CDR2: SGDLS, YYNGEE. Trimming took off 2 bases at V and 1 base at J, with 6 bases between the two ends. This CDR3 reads CASSVSGQETQYF. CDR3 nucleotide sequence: TGTGCCAGCAGCGTTTCGGGCCAAGAGACCCAGTACTTC.

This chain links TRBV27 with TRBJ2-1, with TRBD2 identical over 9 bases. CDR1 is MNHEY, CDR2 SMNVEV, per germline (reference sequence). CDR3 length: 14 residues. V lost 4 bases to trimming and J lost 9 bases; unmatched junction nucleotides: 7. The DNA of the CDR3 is TGTGCCAGCAGTTCAACGGAGCGGGGGGCTGAGCAGTTCTTC. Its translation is CASSSTERGAEQFF.

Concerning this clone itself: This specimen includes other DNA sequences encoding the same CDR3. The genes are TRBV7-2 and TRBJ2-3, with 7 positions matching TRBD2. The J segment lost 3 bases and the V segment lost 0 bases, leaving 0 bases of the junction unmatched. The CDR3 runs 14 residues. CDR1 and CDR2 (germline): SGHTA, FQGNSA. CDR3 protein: CASSLAGGTDTQYF. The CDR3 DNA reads TGTGCCAGCAGCTTAGCGGGGGGGACAGATACGCAGTATTTT.

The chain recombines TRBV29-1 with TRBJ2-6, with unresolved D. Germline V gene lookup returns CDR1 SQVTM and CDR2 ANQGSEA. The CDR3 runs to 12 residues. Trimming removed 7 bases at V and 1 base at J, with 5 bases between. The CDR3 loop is CSGGSGANVLTF. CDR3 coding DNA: TGCAGCGGAGGATCTGGGGCCAACGTCCTGACTTTC.

The CDR3 region is CASSDTLSSYEQYF. The CDR3 bases are TGTGCCAGCAGCGATACACTAAGCTCCTACGAGCAGTACTTC. V is TRBV11-2 and J is TRBJ2-7; D unclear. The CDR3 loop spans 14 amino acids. V lost 5 bases and J 0 bases, leaving 11 bases between the germline ends. Looked up from germline, CDR1 is SGHAT and CDR2 is FQNNGV.

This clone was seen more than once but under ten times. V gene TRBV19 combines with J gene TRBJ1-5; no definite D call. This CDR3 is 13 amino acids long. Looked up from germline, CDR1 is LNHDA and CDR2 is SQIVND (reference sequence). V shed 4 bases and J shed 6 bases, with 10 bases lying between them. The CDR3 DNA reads TGTGCCAGTAGTACCCGAGGCAGTCAGCCCCAGCATTTT. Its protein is CASSTRGSQPQHF.

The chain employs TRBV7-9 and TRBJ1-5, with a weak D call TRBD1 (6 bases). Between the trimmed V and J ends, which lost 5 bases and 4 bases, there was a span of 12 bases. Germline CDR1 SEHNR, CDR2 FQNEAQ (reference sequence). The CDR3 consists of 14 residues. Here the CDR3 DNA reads TGTGCCAGCAGCGTGGACAGAGCTAATCAGCCCCAGCATTTT. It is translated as CASSVDRANQPQHF.

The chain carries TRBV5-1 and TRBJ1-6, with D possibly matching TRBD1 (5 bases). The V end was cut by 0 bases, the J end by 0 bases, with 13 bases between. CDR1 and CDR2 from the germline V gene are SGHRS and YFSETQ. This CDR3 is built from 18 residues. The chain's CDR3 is CASSLGRGSSSYNSPLHF. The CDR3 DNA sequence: TGCGCCAGCAGCTTGGGACGGGGGTCGAGCTCCTATAATTCACCCCTCCACTTT. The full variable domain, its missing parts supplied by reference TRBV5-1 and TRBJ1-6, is KAGVTQTPRYLIKTRGQQVTLSCSPISGHRSVSWYQQTPGQGLQFLFEYFSETQRNKGNFPGRFSGRQFSNSRSEMNVSTLELGDSALYLCASSLGRGSSSYNSPLHFGNGTRLTVT.

The CDR3 nucleotides read TGTGCCAGCAGCTCCCGGACAGCCGGGGAGCTGTTTTTT. It yields the protein CASSSRTAGELFF. The rearrangement uses TRBV7-2 and TRBJ2-2; the D gene is possibly TRBD1 (6 bases). CDR3 length: 13 amino acids. V lost 4 bases to trimming and J lost 6 bases, with 9 bases between them. CDR1 and CDR2 from the germline V gene are SGHTA and FQGNSA.

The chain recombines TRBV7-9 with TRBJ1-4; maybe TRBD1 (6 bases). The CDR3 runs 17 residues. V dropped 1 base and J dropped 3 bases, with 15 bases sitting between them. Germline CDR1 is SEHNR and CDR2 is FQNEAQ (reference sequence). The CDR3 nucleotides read TGTGCCAGCAGCTTAGAGCGCGGGGGCAGACCTAATGAAAAACTGTTTTTT. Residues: CASSLERGGRPNEKLFF. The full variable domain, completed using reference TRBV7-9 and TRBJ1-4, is DTGVSQNPRHKITKRGQNVTFRCDPISEHNRLYWYRQTLGQGPEFLTYFQNEAQLEKSRLLSDRFSAERPKGSFSTLEIQRTEQGDSAMYLCASSLERGGRPNEKLFFGSGTQLSVL.

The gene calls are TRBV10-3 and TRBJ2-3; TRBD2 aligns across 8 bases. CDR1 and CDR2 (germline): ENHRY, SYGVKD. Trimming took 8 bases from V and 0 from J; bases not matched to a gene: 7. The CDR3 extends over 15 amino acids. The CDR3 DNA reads TGTGCCATCCGGGGGGGAATTTCTAGCACAGATACGCAGTATTTT. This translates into CAIRGGISSTDTQYF.

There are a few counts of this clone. The CDR3 DNA reads as TGTGCCAGTAGACTATCTGGGAACACTGAAGCTTTCTTT. Translating gives CASRLSGNTEAFF. The chain joins TRBV19 to TRBJ1-1; D remains ambiguous. This CDR3 comprises 13 residues. Germline CDR1 and CDR2: LNHDA and SQIVND (reference sequence). V lost 6 bases to trimming and J lost 1 base, with 9 bases between them.

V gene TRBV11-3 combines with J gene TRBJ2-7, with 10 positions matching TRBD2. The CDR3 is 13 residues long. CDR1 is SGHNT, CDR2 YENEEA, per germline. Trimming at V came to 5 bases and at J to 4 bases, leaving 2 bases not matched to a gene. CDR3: CASSKGLAYEQYF. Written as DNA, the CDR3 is TGTGCCAGCAGCAAGGGACTAGCGTACGAGCAGTACTTC. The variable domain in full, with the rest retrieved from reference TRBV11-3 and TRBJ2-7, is EAGVVQSPRYKIIEKKQPVAFWCNPISGHNTLYWYLQNLGQGPELLIRYENEEAVDDSQLPKDRFSAERLKGVDSTLKIQPAELGDSAVYLCASSKGLAYEQYFGPGTRLTVT.

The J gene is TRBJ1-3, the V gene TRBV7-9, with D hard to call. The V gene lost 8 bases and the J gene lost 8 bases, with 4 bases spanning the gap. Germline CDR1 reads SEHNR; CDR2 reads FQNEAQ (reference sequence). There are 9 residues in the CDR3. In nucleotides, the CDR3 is TGTGCCAGCGCGCACACCATATATTTT. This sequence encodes CASAHTIYF. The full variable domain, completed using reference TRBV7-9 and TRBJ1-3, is DTGVSQNPRHKITKRGQNVTFRCDPISEHNRLYWYRQTLGQGPEFLTYFQNEAQLEKSRLLSDRFSAERPKGSFSTLEIQRTEQGDSAMYLCASAHTIYFGEGSWLTVV.